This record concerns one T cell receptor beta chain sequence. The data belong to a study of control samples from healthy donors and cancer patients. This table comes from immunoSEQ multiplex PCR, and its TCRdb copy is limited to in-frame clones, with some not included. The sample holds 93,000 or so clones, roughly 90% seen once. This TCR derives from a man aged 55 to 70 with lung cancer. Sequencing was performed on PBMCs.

CDR3 bases: TGTGCCAGCAGCTTAGAAACCATGAACACTGAAGCTTTCTTT. Residues: CASSLETMNTEAFF. The J gene is TRBJ1-1, the V gene TRBV7-8; D unresolved. Trimming removed 1 base from V and 0 bases from J, with 6 bases in between. Germline V gives CDR1 SGHVS, CDR2 FQNEAQ. The CDR3 spans 14 residues.